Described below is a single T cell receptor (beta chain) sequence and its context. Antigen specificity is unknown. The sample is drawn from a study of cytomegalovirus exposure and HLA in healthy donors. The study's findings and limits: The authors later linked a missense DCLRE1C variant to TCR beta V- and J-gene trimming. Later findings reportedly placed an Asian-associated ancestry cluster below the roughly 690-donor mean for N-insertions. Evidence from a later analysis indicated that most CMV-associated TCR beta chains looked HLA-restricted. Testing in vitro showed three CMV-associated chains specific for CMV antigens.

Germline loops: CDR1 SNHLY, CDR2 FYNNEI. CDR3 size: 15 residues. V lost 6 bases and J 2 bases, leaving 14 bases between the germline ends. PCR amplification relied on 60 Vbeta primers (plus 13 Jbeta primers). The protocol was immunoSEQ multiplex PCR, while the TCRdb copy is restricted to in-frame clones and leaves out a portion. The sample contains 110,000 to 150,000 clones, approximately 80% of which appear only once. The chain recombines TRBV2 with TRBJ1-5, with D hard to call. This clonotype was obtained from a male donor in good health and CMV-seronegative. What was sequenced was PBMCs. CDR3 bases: TGTGCCAGCAGGGATCCACGGGGTGGCAATCAGCCCCAGCATTTT. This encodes CASRDPRGGNQPQHF.